This section outlines one T cell receptor (beta chain) sequence together with its context. This PCR relied on a set of 60 Vbeta primers and 13 Jbeta primers. Only in-frame clones appear in the TCRdb table, and some are missing; sequencing was by immunoSEQ multiplex PCR. In all, the sample yields around 210,000 clones. This sample was taken from a study of cytomegalovirus exposure and HLA in healthy donors. This TCR derives from a woman in her twenties or thirties in good health and CMV-seropositive. Sequenced input: PBMCs.

The CDR3 DNA is TGTGCCAGCTCACAGGGACAGGTAAATGAGCAGTTCTTC. Protein sequence: CASSQGQVNEQFF. This sequence joins TRBV18 and TRBJ2-1, with 8 bases that match TRBD1. The CDR3 loop spans 13 amino acids. Germline CDR1 is KGHSH and CDR2 is LQKENI. J gave up 7 bases and V 4 bases, and 3 bases lay outside the gene matches.